The 23 T cell receptor beta chains presented below share a single source sample, sequenced in a study of T cell changes during pregnancy in multiple sclerosis. Here immunoSEQ multiplex PCR was the method, and the copy in TCRdb shows in-frame clones only, minus some. Among 35,000 to 50,000 clones listed, about nine tenths were seen once. Sequencing used CD4+ T cells from peripheral blood mononuclear cells, obtained in the second trimester of pregnancy. The receptors were sampled from a female donor with multiple sclerosis, enrolled in a pregnancy study.

This clone was seen once. This chain links TRBV23-1 with TRBJ2-1, with TRBD2 as a possible D gene (6 bases). TRBV23-1 is labeled an ORF, and its function is uncertain. The CDR3 is made up of 13 amino acids. Between the trimmed V and J ends, which lost 2 bases and 9 bases, there was a span of 11 bases. CDR3 DNA sequence: TGCGCCAGCAGTCAAACTAGCAAAGGTGAGCAGTTCTTC. Its translation is CASSQTSKGEQFF.

The gene calls are TRBV28 and TRBJ2-7, with 14 bases aligning to TRBD2. CDR1 and CDR2 from the germline V gene are MDHEN and SYDVKM. With 7 bases clipped from V and 2 bases from J, the junction kept 13 bases outside the gene matches. This CDR3 contains 18 residues. CDR3 sequence: CASTMGGLAGAKAYEQYF. For the CDR3, the DNA is TGTGCCAGCACCATGGGGGGACTAGCGGGAGCAAAAGCCTACGAGCAGTACTTC.

This sequence joins TRBV6-6 and TRBJ2-7, with D possibly being TRBD1 (6 bases). This CDR3 contains 11 residues. The V end was cut by 5 bases, the J end by 7 bases, with 9 bases between. In germline, CDR1 is MNHNY, CDR2 SVGAGI (reference sequence). The CDR3 DNA reads as TGTGCCAGCAGTGCTAGGGGGGAGCAGTACTTC. This gives the protein CASSARGEQYF.

This chain links TRBV27 with TRBJ2-5; 10 bases fit TRBD1. Germline V gene lookup returns CDR1 MNHEY and CDR2 SMNVEV (reference sequence). This CDR3 comprises 15 residues. V lost 5 bases and J lost 2; bases outside the gene matches: 5. The CDR3 protein is CASSRTGQGQETQYF. The CDR3 DNA sequence: TGTGCCAGCAGTAGGACGGGACAGGGGCAAGAGACCCAGTACTTC.

The J gene is TRBJ1-4, the V gene TRBV7-8, with 8 bases lining up with TRBD1. This CDR3 region has 14 residues. Unmatched junction bases numbered 7, after V lost 6 bases and J lost 7 bases. The V gene's germline CDR1 is SGHVS and CDR2 FQNEAQ. The CDR3 region is CASRPTGGSEKLFF. DNA for the CDR3: TGTGCCAGCAGACCTACAGGGGGAAGTGAAAAACTGTTTTTT.

This chain joins TRBV7-2 and TRBJ2-5; 7 nucleotides match TRBD2. V gave up 5 bases and J gave up 3 bases; unmatched junction bases: 6. The CDR3 spans 14 residues. Germline-derived CDR1 and CDR2 are SGHTA and FQGNSA. CDR3 sequence: CASSDSGLEETQYF. The CDR3 region has the DNA TGTGCCAGCAGCGACTCCGGACTAGAAGAGACCCAGTACTTC.

This rearrangement joins TRBV7-9 to TRBJ2-2; 8 nucleotides match TRBD1. CDR1 and CDR2 (germline): SEHNR, FQNEAQ (reference sequence). The CDR3 is made up of 15 amino acids. After removal of 5 bases from V and 5 bases from J, the junction contained 7 bases not matched to a gene. Written as DNA, the CDR3 is TGTGCCAGCAGCCGGACAGGGCGGCTTACCGGGGAGCTGTTTTTT. Protein: CASSRTGRLTGELFF. The variable domain in full, with the rest retrieved from reference TRBV7-9 and TRBJ2-2, is DTGVSQNPRHKITKRGQNVTFRCDPISEHNRLYWYRQTLGQGPEFLTYFQNEAQLEKSRLLSDRFSAERPKGSFSTLEIQRTEQGDSAMYLCASSRTGRLTGELFFGEGSRLTVL.

This chain connects TRBV28 to TRBJ1-4; TRBD1 is a possible D gene (6 bases). The germline gives CDR1 MDHEN, CDR2 SYDVKM. V was cut by 5 bases and J by 2 bases, with 9 bases left in between. The CDR3 contains 14 residues. The CDR3, as DNA: TGTGCCAGCAGTAATCAGGGGACTAATGAAAAACTGTTTTTT. Encoded protein: CASSNQGTNEKLFF.

This clone occurred a few times. The chain is built from TRBV28 and TRBJ1-1, with D possibly TRBD1 on 5 matching bases. This CDR3 is 12 amino acids long. Between the trimmed V and J ends, which lost 3 bases and 10 bases, there was a span of 12 bases. Looked up from germline, CDR1 is MDHEN and CDR2 is SYDVKM. CDR3 coding DNA: TGTGCCAGCAGTTTCGGGGGGAGAGGAGCTTTCTTT. Protein sequence: CASSFGGRGAFF.

V and J are TRBV9 and TRBJ2-5, with D possibly TRBD2 on 5 matching bases. This CDR3 region has 15 residues. Germline CDR1 and CDR2: SGDLS and YYNGEE. Trimming took 3 bases from V and 2 from J, leaving 14 bases between them. For the CDR3, the DNA is TGTGCCAGCAGCGCCCAGAGTCAGCGGCAAGAGACCCAGTACTTC. It encodes CASSAQSQRQETQYF.

The chain combines TRBV6-5 with TRBJ2-7, with TRBD2 matching over 9 bases. V trimming: 5 bases; J trimming: 6 bases; junction bases outside the gene matches: 8. CDR1 is MNHEY, CDR2 SVGAGI, per germline. The CDR3 runs to 14 residues. Here the CDR3 reads CASSPGLATPEQYF. In DNA, the CDR3 is TGTGCCAGCAGTCCGGGACTAGCCACTCCCGAGCAGTACTTC.

V is TRBV5-4 and J is TRBJ2-5; 11 bases are shared with TRBD1. With the DNA end fitting TRBJ2-7 better, the J assignment may be wrong. There are 15 residues in the CDR3. Germline CDR1 SGHNT, CDR2 YYREEE (reference sequence). The CDR3 loop is CASSTPGQGVYEQYF. In nucleotides, the CDR3 is TGTGCCAGCAGCACCCCGGGACAGGGGGTTTACGAGCAGTACTTC.

This clone was observed a handful of times. This chain joins TRBV28 and TRBJ1-1; possibly TRBD1 for D (5 bases). The CDR3 runs to 12 residues. V was trimmed by 6 bases and J by 3 bases, leaving 8 bases between them. Germline CDR1 and CDR2: MDHEN and SYDVKM. CDR3 nucleotides: TGTGCCAGCAGAGGGACTTACACTGAAGCTTTCTTT. Translating gives CASRGTYTEAFF.

V gene TRBV2 combines with J gene TRBJ1-5, with 7 bases aligning to TRBD1. CDR1 is SNHLY and CDR2 is FYNNEI in the germline V gene. CDR3 length equals 18 residues. J gave up 0 bases and V 8 bases, and 16 bases lay outside the gene matches. The CDR3 protein is CASRRDRQREYSNQPQHF. CDR3 nucleotide sequence: TGTGCCAGCCGACGGGACAGACAAAGAGAATATAGCAATCAGCCCCAGCATTTT.

The chain employs TRBV7-6 and TRBJ2-7; 8 nucleotides match TRBD1. The V segment lost 3 bases and the J segment 1 base; nucleotides outside the gene matches: 2. This CDR3 comprises 14 residues. Germline V gene data show CDR1 as SGHVS and CDR2 as FNYEAQ. CDR3 coding DNA: TGTGCCAGCAGCTTGGGGACAGGATCCTACGAGCAGTACTTC. Amino acids: CASSLGTGSYEQYF.

On this clone: Other DNA sequences in the same sample also yield this CDR3. This chain connects TRBV6-5 to TRBJ2-3, with D perhaps TRBD1 (6 bases). V lost 5 bases, J lost 0 bases, and 9 bases lay in between. This CDR3 has 14 residues. CDR1 and CDR2 (germline): MNHEY, SVGAGI. This chain's CDR3 is CASSRTGSTDTQYF. For the CDR3, the DNA is TGTGCCAGCAGTAGAACAGGGAGCACAGATACGCAGTATTTT.

The V call is TRBV19, the J call TRBJ2-1; 11 bases map to TRBD2. This CDR3 comprises 17 residues. V lost 3 bases and J lost 0; bases outside the gene matches: 4. The germline V gene encodes CDR1 LNHDA and CDR2 SQIVND (reference sequence). The CDR3 DNA follows: TGTGCCAGTAGTATCTTTACTAGCGGGAGCTCCTACAATGAGCAGTTCTTC. Its translation: CASSIFTSGSSYNEQFF.

V gene TRBV5-5 combines with J gene TRBJ2-1; 8 bases line up with TRBD2. This CDR3 region has 18 residues. V shed 2 bases and J 3 bases; nucleotides not matched to a gene: 13. The germline gives CDR1 SGHKS, CDR2 YYEKEE (reference sequence). CDR3 loop: CASSFTLGRLALYNEQFF. CDR3 nucleotides: TGTGCCAGCAGCTTTACCTTAGGCCGACTAGCGCTCTACAATGAGCAGTTCTTC. Combining the CDR3 with reference TRBV5-5 and TRBJ2-1 gives the whole variable domain DAGVTQSPTHLIKTRGQQVTLRCSPISGHKSVSWYQQVLGQGPQFIFQYYEKEERGRGNFPDRFSARQFPNYSSELNVNALLLGDSALYLCASSFTLGRLALYNEQFFGPGTRLTVL.

This clone is deemed medium-sized. This rearrangement joins TRBV28 to TRBJ1-1, with TRBD1 as a possible D gene (5 bases). The V gene's germline CDR1 is MDHEN and CDR2 SYDVKM. This CDR3 has 14 residues. V lost 7 bases and J 0 bases, leaving 12 bases between the germline ends. The CDR3 sequence is CASISGALNTEAFF. CDR3 nucleotides: TGTGCCAGCATCAGCGGGGCCCTGAACACTGAAGCTTTCTTT.

The chain employs TRBV15 and TRBJ2-1, with TRBD2 matching 10 bases. The V and J ends lost 3 bases and 5 bases, in that order; junction bases with no gene match: 4. Per the germline V gene, CDR1 is LNHNV and CDR2 is YYDKDF (reference sequence). The CDR3 totals 15 residues. In DNA form, the CDR3 reads TGTGCCACCAGCAGGGGACTAGCGAATAACAATGAGCAGTTCTTC. Its translation: CATSRGLANNNEQFF.

The CDR3 protein is CASSYSGSGEQYF. CDR3 bases: TGTGCCAGCAGCTATAGCGGTTCAGGCGAGCAGTACTTC. The chain is built from TRBV7-9 and TRBJ2-7; perhaps TRBD2 as D (6 bases). The CDR3 spans 13 residues. The germline V and J ends were trimmed by 4 bases and 6 bases, with 13 bases remaining between them. CDR1 and CDR2 from the germline V gene are SEHNR and FQNEAQ (reference sequence).

This clone was counted once. The rearrangement joins TRBV4-2 to TRBJ2-5; 7 bases agree with TRBD2. CDR1 is LGHNA and CDR2 is YNFKEQ in the germline V gene. V shed 1 base, J shed 7 bases, and the junction held 9 bases outside the gene matches. The CDR3 has 15 amino acids. The CDR3 is CASSQGESGTGTQYF. The CDR3 bases are TGTGCCAGCAGCCAAGGGGAGAGCGGGACGGGGACCCAGTACTTC.

The chain recombines TRBV30 with TRBJ1-2, with 7 bases fitting TRBD1. The CDR3 sequence is 14 residues long. CDR1 and CDR2 (germline): GTSNPN, SVGIG (reference sequence). The junction had 5 bases not matched to a gene; V was cut back by 0 bases and J by 4 bases. CDR3 coding DNA: TGTGCCTGGAGTGTACAGGGGTATAGCTATGGCTACACCTTC. It yields the protein CAWSVQGYSYGYTF.